This is a list of T cell receptor beta chains from one sample in a study of STAT5B mutations in CD4+ large granular lymphocyte leukemia. Libraries were prepared by immunoSEQ multiplex PCR; TCRdb keeps only in-frame clonotypes and omits some of them. The profile shows approximately 24,000 clones, less than 80% of them singletons. The sample comprised CD4+ T cells from blood buffy coats. The receptors were gathered from a human donor in good health. Each CDR3 is given with its conserved first and last residue. D genes are given only for firm matches. Size values are once, few and many counts, or a class for expanded clones, and some rows have none.

>NA|TRBV6-5|NA|TRBJ1-1
CASSYSGSEAFF
TGTGCCAGCAGTTACTCCGGTAGTGAAGCTTTCTTT
>TRBD1|TRBV28|once|TRBJ1-1
CASSILPGQGGTEAFF
TGTGCCAGCAGTATACTACCCGGACAGGGAGGCACTGAAGCTTTCTTT
>TRBD1|TRBV5-5|once|TRBJ2-7
CASRAGQGKGYEQYF
TGTGCCAGCAGGGCCGGACAGGGTAAGGGTTACGAGCAGTACTTC
>NA|TRBV9|NA|TRBJ1-2
CASSVGQVEGYTF
TGTGCCAGCAGCGTAGGCCAAGTGGAGGGCTACACCTTC
>NA|TRBV18|NA|TRBJ2-5
CASSHTDFYQETQYF
TGTGCCAGCTCACACACAGACTTTTACCAAGAGACCCAGTACTTC
>NA|TRBV20-1|NA|TRBJ2-1
CSASTDEQFF
TGCAGTGCTTCCACCGATGAGCAGTTCTTC
>TRBD1|TRBV7-2|NA|TRBJ1-6
CASSLVLTGLDSPLHF
TGTGCCAGCAGCTTAGTGCTGACAGGGCTGGACTCACCCCTCCACTTT
>NA|TRBV7-2|NA|TRBJ2-5
CASSPQETQYF
TGTGCCAGCAGCCCCCAAGAGACCCAGTACTTC
>NA|TRBV27|NA|TRBJ2-2
CASKTPGRNTGELFF
TGTGCCAGCAAAACCCCGGGACGGAACACCGGGGAGCTGTTTTTT
>NA|TRBV6-6|NA|TRBJ1-1
CASRGRDHTEAFF
TGTGCCAGCAGAGGGCGGGACCACACTGAAGCTTTCTTT
>NA|TRBV18|NA|TRBJ1-6
CASSPGITSYNSPLHF
TGTGCCAGCTCACCAGGGATTACGTCCTATAATTCACCCCTCCACTTT
>TRBD1|TRBV28|once|TRBJ2-7
CASSFLTGREQYF
TGTGCCAGCAGTTTCCTGACAGGGCGCGAGCAGTACTTC
>NA|TRBV7-9|few|TRBJ1-4
CASSWDLTNEKLFF
TGTGCCAGCAGTTGGGACCTAACTAATGAAAAACTGTTTTTT
>NA|TRBV7-2|NA|TRBJ2-2
CASSTGPPTGELFF
TGTGCCAGCAGTACGGGACCCCCCACCGGGGAGCTGTTTTTT
>NA|TRBV19|NA|TRBJ2-7
CASSIGAAYEQYF
TGTGCCAGTAGTATAGGGGCAGCTTACGAGCAGTACTTC
>TRBD1|TRBV7-9|few|TRBJ1-2
CASSQSDRVPYGYTF
TGTGCCAGCAGCCAATCCGACAGGGTGCCTTATGGCTACACCTTC
>NA|TRBV2|NA|TRBJ1-5
CASSVGRGNQPQHF
TGTGCCAGCAGTGTAGGGCGGGGAAATCAGCCCCAGCATTTT
>TRBD1|TRBV4-1|NA|TRBJ1-3
CASSQARGTGAISGNTIYF
TGCGCCAGCAGCCAAGCGAGGGGGACAGGGGCTATCTCTGGAAACACCATATATTTT
>NA|TRBV18|NA|TRBJ2-7
CASSPSAATYEQYF
TGTGCCAGCTCACCTTCGGCCGCAACCTACGAGCAGTACTTC
>NA|TRBV7-2|NA|TRBJ1-2
CASSPRGGGGYTF
TGTGCCAGCAGCCCGAGAGGGGGTGGGGGCTACACCTTC
>NA|TRBV7-2|medium-sized|TRBJ2-3
CASSLLGNTDTQYF
TGTGCCAGCAGCTTATTGGGGAACACAGATACGCAGTATTTT
>NA|TRBV18|NA|TRBJ1-1
CASSPSPGRRMNTEAFF
TGTGCCAGCTCACCATCCCCAGGGAGAAGGATGAACACTGAAGCTTTCTTT
>NA|TRBV30|NA|TRBJ1-1
CAWRTDKKAEAFF
TGTGCCTGGAGAACGGACAAGAAAGCCGAAGCTTTCTTT
>TRBD1|TRBV28|NA|TRBJ2-7
CASSPGDRDYEQYF
TGTGCCAGCAGCCCAGGGGACAGGGACTACGAGCAGTACTTC
>TRBD1|TRBV7-2|NA|TRBJ1-2
CASSLAVGQGSGYTF
TGTGCCAGCAGCTTAGCGGTTGGACAGGGGAGCGGCTACACCTTC
>NA|TRBV9|NA|TRBJ1-1
CASSVEPLGNTEAFF
TGTGCCAGCAGCGTAGAGCCCCTAGGGAACACTGAAGCTTTCTTT
>NA|TRBV7-8|NA|TRBJ1-2
CASSPTPDSQYGYTF
TGTGCCAGCAGCCCCACCCCCGACAGCCAGTATGGCTACACCTTC
>TRBD1|TRBV28|NA|TRBJ1-1
CASSSGTAAMNTEAFF
TGTGCCAGCAGTTCCGGGACAGCAGCCATGAACACTGAAGCTTTCTTT
>TRBD1|TRBV28|NA|TRBJ2-2
CASSSGGSNTGELFF
TGTGCCAGCAGTTCAGGGGGCTCGAACACCGGGGAGCTGTTTTTT
>NA|TRBV27|few|TRBJ1-5
CASSLLTNQPQHF
TGTGCCAGCAGTTTACTCACCAACCAGCCCCAGCATTTT
>NA|TRBV18|NA|TRBJ2-3
CASTTGTRKQYF
TGTGCCAGCACTACCGGGACACGGAAGCAGTATTTT
>NA|TRBV28|once|TRBJ2-5
CASSTEETQYF
TGTGCCAGCAGTACGGAAGAGACCCAGTACTTC
>NA|TRBV4-2|NA|TRBJ2-7
CASSQDGPYEQYF
TGTGCCAGCAGCCAAGATGGTCCCTACGAGCAGTACTTC
>TRBD1|TRBV28|few|TRBJ1-6
CASSFPDRVIFYNSPLHF
TGTGCCAGCAGTTTTCCGGACAGGGTGATATTTTATAATTCACCCCTCCACTTT
>TRBD1|TRBV9|NA|TRBJ1-3
CASSPVQGRLNTIYF
TGTGCCAGCAGCCCAGTACAGGGGCGTTTAAACACCATATATTTT
>NA|TRBV7-2|few|TRBJ2-7
CASSFGYGRGSYEQYF
TGTGCCAGCAGCTTTGGGTACGGCAGAGGCTCCTACGAGCAGTACTTC
>NA|TRBV5-5|NA|TRBJ1-1
CASSLAGPPNTEAFF
TGTGCCAGCAGCTTGGCAGGGCCCCCGAACACTGAAGCTTTCTTT
>NA|TRBV28|few|TRBJ1-5
CASRPRGGRQPQHF
TGTGCCAGCAGACCTCGGGGGGGGCGTCAGCCCCAGCATTTT
>NA|TRBV5-6|NA|TRBJ1-1
CASSLGAVGAFF
TGTGCCAGCAGCTTGGGGGCGGTCGGAGCTTTCTTT
>NA|TRBV4-2|once|TRBJ2-3
CASSQEIATDTQYF
TGTGCCAGCAGCCAAGAAATAGCCACAGATACGCAGTATTTT
>TRBD1|TRBV28|few|TRBJ1-5
CASSPRQGWGNQPQHF
TGTGCCAGCAGTCCCCGACAGGGCTGGGGCAATCAGCCCCAGCATTTT
>NA|TRBV7-8|NA|TRBJ2-1
CASSLDGRYNEQFF
TGTGCCAGCAGCTTAGATGGGCGGTACAATGAGCAGTTCTTC
>TRBD2|TRBV4-1|once|TRBJ2-3
CASSPSPGGPADTQYF
TGCGCCAGCAGCCCGTCCCCGGGGGGGCCGGCAGATACGCAGTATTTT
>NA|TRBV9|NA|TRBJ2-5
CASSVSDSSTETQYF
TGTGCCAGCAGCGTTTCGGACTCTAGCACCGAGACCCAGTACTTC
>NA|TRBV5-4|NA|TRBJ2-2
CASSLVGGANTGELFF
TGTGCCAGCAGCTTAGTTGGGGGAGCGAACACCGGGGAGCTGTTTTTT